The 4 T cell receptor beta chains listed next were all sequenced from one sample in a study of blood T cell repertoires in COVID-19. Using immunoSEQ multiplex PCR, the repertoire was profiled, and TCRdb retains in-frame clones only, with some absent. The sample records 90,000 to 120,000 clones, approximately 70% being singletons. Sequencing input: peripheral blood. Receptors originate from a woman aged 40 to 55 with acute or convalescent COVID-19.

The J gene is TRBJ1-1, the V gene TRBV3-1 (or the pseudogene TRBV3-2), with TRBD1 matching over 9 bases. Germline lookup yields CDR1 LGHDT and CDR2 YNNKEL (reference sequence). The CDR3 has 13 amino acids. The V segment lost 3 bases and the J segment 12 bases; nucleotides outside the gene matches: 8. The CDR3 nucleotides are TGTGCCAGCAGCCAGAGGACAGGGGATATGCCTTTCTTT. It encodes CASSQRTGDMPFF.

This clone was observed a few times. The V gene is TRBV19, the J gene TRBJ1-2, with a possible D match to TRBD1 (6 bases). This CDR3 comprises 15 residues. The germline V and J ends were trimmed by 1 base and 4 bases, with 13 bases remaining between them. Germline V gives CDR1 LNHDA, CDR2 SQIVND (reference sequence). CDR3 loop: CASSIGTAHGYGYTF. CDR3 DNA: TGTGCCAGTAGTATAGGGACAGCCCACGGCTATGGCTACACCTTC.

As concerns this clone: The same CDR3 arises from other DNA sequences in this sample as well. This chain uses TRBV5-4 with TRBJ1-2, with 11 bases that match TRBD1. The CDR3 consists of 16 residues. Trimming at V came to 2 bases and at J to 0 bases, leaving 3 bases not matched to a gene. Germline loops: CDR1 SGHNT, CDR2 YYREEE (reference sequence). This CDR3 reads CASSLGQGASNYGYTF. Written as DNA, the CDR3 is TGTGCCAGCAGCTTAGGACAGGGGGCCTCTAACTATGGCTACACCTTC.

The V and J genes are TRBV6-4 and TRBJ2-3; the match to TRBD2 covers 8 bases. The CDR3 is 16 amino acids. The V and J ends lost 2 bases and 4 bases, in that order; junction bases with no gene match: 8. Per germline, CDR1 MRHNA and CDR2 SNTAGT. The CDR3, as DNA: TGTGCCAGCAGTGACGGGGTGGCGGGAGGCTCAGATACGCAGTATTTT. This codes for CASSDGVAGGSDTQYF.